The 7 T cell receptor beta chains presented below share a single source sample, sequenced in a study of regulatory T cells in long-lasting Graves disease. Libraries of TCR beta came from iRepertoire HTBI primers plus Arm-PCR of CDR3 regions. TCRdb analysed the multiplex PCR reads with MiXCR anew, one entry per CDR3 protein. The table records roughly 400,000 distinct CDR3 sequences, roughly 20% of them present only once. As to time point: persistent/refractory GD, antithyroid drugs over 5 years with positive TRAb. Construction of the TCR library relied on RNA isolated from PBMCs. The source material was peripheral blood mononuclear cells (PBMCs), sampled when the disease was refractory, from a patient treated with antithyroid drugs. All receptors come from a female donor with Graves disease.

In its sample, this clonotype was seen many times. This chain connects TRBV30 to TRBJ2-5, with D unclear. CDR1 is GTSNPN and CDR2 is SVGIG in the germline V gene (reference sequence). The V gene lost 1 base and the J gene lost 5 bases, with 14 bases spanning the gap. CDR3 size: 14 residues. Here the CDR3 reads CAWSETQSAETQYF. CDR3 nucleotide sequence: TGTGCCTGGAGTGAAACACAATCAGCCGAGACCCAGTACTTC. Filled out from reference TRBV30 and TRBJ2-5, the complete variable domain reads SQTIHQWPATLVQPVGSPLSLECTVEGTSNPNLYWYRQAAGRGLQLLFYSVGIGQISSEVPQNLSASRPQDRQFILSSKKLLLSDSGFYLCAWSETQSAETQYFGPGTRLLVL.

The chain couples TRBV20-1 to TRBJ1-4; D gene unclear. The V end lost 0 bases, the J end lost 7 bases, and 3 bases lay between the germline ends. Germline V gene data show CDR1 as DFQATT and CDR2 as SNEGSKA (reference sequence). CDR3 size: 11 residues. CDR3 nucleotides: TGCAGTGCTAGAGATCTTGAAAAACTGTTTTTT. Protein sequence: CSARDLEKLFF.

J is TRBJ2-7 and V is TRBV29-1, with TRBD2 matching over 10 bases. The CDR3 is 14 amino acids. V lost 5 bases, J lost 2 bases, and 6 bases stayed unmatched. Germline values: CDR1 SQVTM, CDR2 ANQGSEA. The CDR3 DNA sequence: TGCAGCGTTTTCGGACTAGCGGAACCCTACGAGCAGTACTTC. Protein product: CSVFGLAEPYEQYF.

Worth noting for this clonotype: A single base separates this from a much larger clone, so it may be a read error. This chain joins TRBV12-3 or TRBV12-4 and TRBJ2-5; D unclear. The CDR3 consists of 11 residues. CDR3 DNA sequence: TGTGCCAGCAGTTTAGATGAGACCCGGTACTTC. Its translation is CASSLDETRYF.

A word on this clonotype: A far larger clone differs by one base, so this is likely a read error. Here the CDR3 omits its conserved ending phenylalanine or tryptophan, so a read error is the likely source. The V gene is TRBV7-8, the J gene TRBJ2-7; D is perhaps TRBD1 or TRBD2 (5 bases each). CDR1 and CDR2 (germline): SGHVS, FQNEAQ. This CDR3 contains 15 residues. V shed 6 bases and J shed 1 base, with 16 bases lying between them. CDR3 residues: CASRSPGTGSYEQYL. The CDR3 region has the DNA TGTGCCAGCAGATCTCCCGGGACGGGTTCCTACGAGCAGTACCTC.

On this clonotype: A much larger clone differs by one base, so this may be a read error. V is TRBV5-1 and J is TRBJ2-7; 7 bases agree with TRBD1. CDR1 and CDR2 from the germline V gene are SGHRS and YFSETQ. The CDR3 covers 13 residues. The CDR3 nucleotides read TGCGCCAGCGGCTTGGGACAGTACTACGAGCAGTACTTC. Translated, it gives CASGLGQYYEQYF. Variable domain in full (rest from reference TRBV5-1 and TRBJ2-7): KAGVTQTPRYLIKTRGQQVTLSCSPISGHRSVSWYQQTPGQGLQFLFEYFSETQRNKGNFPGRFSGRQFSNSRSEMNVSTLELGDSALYLCASGLGQYYEQYFGPGTRLTVT.

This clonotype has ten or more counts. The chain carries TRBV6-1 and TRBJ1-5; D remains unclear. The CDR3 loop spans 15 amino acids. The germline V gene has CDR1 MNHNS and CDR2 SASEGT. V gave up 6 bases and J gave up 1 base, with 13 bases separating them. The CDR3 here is CASRVQSYSNQPQHF. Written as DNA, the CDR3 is TGTGCCAGCAGGGTTCAAAGTTACAGCAATCAGCCCCAGCATTTT.